This TCR beta chain was recovered during a study of blood T cell repertoires in COVID-19. Germline loops: CDR1 LGHNA, CDR2 YSLEER. With 1 base clipped from V and 1 base from J, the junction kept 11 bases outside the gene matches. This CDR3 contains 20 residues. Sequenced by immunoSEQ multiplex PCR; TCRdb stores in-frame clones only, minus some. The sample shows 100,000 to 110,000 clones, roughly 79% of them seen only once. This clone is medium-sized within its sample. This TCR was sampled from a man aged 70-80 years with active or convalescent COVID-19. This sequence joins TRBV4-3 and TRBJ2-6; TRBD1 matches at 9 bases. The sequenced material came from peripheral blood. This CDR3 reads CASSQVGRWDRESGANVLTF. The CDR3 DNA reads TGCGCCAGCAGCCAAGTTGGTAGGTGGGACAGGGAGTCTGGGGCCAACGTCCTGACTTTC.